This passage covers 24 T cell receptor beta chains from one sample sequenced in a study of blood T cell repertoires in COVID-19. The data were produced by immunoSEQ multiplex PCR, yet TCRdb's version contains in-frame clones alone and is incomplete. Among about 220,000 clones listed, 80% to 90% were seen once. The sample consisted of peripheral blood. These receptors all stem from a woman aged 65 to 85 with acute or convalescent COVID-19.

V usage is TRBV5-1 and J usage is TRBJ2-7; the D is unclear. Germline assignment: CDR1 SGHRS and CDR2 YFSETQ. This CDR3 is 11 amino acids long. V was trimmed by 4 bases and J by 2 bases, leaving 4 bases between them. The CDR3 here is CASSDTYEQYF. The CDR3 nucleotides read TGCGCCAGCAGCGACACCTACGAGCAGTACTTC. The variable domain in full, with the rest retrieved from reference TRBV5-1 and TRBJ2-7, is KAGVTQTPRYLIKTRGQQVTLSCSPISGHRSVSWYQQTPGQGLQFLFEYFSETQRNKGNFPGRFSGRQFSNSRSEMNVSTLELGDSALYLCASSDTYEQYFGPGTRLTVT.

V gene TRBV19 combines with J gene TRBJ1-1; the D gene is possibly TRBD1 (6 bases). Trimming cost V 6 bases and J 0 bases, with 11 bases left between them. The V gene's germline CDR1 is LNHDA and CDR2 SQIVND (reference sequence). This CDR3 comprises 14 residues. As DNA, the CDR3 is TGTGCCAGTAGGGTGACAGGCATGAACACTGAAGCTTTCTTT. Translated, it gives CASRVTGMNTEAFF.

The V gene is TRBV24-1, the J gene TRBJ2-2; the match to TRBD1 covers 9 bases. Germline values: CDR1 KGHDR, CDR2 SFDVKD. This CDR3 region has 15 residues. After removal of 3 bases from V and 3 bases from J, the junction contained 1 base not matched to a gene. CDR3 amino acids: CATSDGDRDTGELFF. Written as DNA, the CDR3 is TGTGCCACCAGTGATGGGGACAGGGACACCGGGGAGCTGTTTTTT.

Here the CDR3 reads CASSVPGTGGYTF. The CDR3, as DNA: TGTGCCAGCAGTGTTCCCGGGACAGGGGGCTACACCTTC. The chain has TRBV28 and TRBJ1-2; 9 nucleotides match TRBD1. CDR1 MDHEN and CDR2 SYDVKM come from the germline V gene. Losses at the gene ends were 5 bases for V and 8 bases for J; bases not matched to a gene: 6. The CDR3 runs to 13 residues.

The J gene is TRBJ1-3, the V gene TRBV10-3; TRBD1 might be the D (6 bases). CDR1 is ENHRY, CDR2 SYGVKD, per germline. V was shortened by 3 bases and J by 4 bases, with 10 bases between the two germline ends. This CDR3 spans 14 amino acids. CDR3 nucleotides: TGTGCCATCAGTGAACCGGGACAAGGAAACACCATATATTTT. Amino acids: CAISEPGQGNTIYF.

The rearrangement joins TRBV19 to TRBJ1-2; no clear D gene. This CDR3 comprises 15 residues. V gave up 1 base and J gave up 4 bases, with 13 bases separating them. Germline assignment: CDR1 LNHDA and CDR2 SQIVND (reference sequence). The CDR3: CASSIVSGGLYGYTF. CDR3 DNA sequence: TGTGCCAGTAGTATAGTCAGTGGCGGGCTCTATGGCTACACCTTC.

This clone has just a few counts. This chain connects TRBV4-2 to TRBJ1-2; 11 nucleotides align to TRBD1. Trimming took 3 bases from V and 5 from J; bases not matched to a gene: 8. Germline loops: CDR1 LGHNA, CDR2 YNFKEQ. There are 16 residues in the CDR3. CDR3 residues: CASSQAGQGARYGYTF. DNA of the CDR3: TGTGCCAGCAGCCAGGCTGGACAGGGGGCAAGGTATGGCTACACCTTC.

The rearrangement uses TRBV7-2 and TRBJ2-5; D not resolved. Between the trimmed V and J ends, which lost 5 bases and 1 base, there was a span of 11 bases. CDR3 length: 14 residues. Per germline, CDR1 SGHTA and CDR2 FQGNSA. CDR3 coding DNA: TGTGCCAGCAGCAGGAGAGGATTCCAAGAGACCCAGTACTTC. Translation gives CASSRRGFQETQYF. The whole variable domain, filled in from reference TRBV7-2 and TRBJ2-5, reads GAGVSQSPSNKVTEKGKDVELRCDPISGHTALYWYRQSLGQGLEFLIYFQGNSAPDKSGLPSDRFSAERTGGSVSTLTIQRTQQEDSAVYLCASSRRGFQETQYFGPGTRLLVL.

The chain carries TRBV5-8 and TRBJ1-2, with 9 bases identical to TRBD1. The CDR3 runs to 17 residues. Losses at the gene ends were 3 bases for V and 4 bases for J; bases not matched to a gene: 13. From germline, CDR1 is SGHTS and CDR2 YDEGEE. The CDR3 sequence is CASSSQWTGVGGYGYTF. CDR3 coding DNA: TGTGCCAGCAGCTCCCAGTGGACAGGGGTTGGTGGCTATGGCTACACCTTC.

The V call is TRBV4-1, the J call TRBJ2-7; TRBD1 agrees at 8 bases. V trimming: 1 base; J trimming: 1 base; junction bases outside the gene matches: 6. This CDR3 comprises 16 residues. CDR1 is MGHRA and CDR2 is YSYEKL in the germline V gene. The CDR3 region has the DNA TGCGCCAGCAGCCAAGGGGCGGGACAGGATTCCTACGAGCAGTACTTC. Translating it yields CASSQGAGQDSYEQYF.

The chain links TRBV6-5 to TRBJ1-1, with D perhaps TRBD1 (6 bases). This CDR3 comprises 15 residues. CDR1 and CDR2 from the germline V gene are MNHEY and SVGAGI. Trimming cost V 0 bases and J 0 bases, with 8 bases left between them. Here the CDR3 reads CASSYSGTLNTEAFF. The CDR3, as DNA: TGTGCCAGCAGTTACTCGGGGACATTGAACACTGAAGCTTTCTTT.

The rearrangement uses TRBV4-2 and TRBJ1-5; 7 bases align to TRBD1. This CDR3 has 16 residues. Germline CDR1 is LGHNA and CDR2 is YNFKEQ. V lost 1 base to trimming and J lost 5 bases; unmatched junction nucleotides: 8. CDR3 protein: CASSQAGRGRDQPQHF. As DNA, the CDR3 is TGTGCCAGCAGCCAAGCGGGTAGGGGGCGGGATCAGCCCCAGCATTTT.

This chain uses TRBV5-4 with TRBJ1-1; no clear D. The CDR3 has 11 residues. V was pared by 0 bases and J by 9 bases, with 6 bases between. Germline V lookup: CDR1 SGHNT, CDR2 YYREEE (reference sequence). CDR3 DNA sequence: TGTGCCAGCAGCTTGGACAGTAAAGCTTTCTTT. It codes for CASSLDSKAFF. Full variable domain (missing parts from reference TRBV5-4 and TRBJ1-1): ETGVTQSPTHLIKTRGQQVTLRCSSQSGHNTVSWYQQALGQGPQFIFQYYREEENGRGNFPPRFSGLQFPNYSSELNVNALELDDSALYLCASSLDSKAFFGQGTRLTVV.

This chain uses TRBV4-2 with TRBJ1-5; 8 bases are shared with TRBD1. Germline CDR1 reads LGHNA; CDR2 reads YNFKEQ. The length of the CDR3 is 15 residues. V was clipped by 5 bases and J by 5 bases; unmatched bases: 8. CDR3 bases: TGTGCCAGCAGCTCCTACAGGGGGGATTATCAGCCCCAGCATTTT. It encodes CASSSYRGDYQPQHF.

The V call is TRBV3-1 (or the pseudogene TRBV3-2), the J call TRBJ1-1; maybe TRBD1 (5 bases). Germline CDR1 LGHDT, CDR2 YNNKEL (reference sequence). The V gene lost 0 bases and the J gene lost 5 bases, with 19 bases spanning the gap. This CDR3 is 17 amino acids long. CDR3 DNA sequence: TGTGCCAGCAGCCAAGATCCGGCCAGGGCGGGGAGGACTGAAGCTTTCTTT. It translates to CASSQDPARAGRTEAFF.

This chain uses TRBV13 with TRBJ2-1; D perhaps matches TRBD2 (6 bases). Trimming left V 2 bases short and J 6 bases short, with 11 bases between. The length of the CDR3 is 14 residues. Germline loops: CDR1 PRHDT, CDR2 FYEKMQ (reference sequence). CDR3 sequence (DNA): TGTGCCAGCAGCTTAACTGGGGGAGGCAATGAGCAGTTCTTC. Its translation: CASSLTGGGNEQFF.

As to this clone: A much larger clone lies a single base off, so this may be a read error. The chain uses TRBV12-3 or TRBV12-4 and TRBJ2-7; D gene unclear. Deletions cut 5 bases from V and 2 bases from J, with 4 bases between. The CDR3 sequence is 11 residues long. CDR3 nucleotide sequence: TGTGCCAGCAGTGCAGCCTACGAGCAGTACTTC. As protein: CASSAAYEQYF.

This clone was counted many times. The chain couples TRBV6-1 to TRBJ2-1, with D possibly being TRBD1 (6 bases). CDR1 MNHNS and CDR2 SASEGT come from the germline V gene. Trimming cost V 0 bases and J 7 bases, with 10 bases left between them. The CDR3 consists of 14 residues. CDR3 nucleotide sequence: TGTGCCAGCAGTGAAGCGGCAGGGGCGAATGAGCAGTTCTTC. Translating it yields CASSEAAGANEQFF.

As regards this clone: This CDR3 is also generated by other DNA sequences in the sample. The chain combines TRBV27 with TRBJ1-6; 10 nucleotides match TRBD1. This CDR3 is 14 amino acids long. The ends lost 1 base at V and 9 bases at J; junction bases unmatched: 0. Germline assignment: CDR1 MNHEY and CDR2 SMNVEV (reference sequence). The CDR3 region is CASSLWDRGSPLHF. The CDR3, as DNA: TGTGCCAGCAGTTTATGGGACAGGGGTTCACCCCTCCACTTT.

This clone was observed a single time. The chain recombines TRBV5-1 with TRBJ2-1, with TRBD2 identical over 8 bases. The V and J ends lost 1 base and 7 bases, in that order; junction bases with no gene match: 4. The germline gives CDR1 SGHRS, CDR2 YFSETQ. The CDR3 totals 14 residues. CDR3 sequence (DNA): TGCGCCAGCAGCTTGTCTAGCGGGTGGAATGAGCAGTTCTTC. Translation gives CASSLSSGWNEQFF.

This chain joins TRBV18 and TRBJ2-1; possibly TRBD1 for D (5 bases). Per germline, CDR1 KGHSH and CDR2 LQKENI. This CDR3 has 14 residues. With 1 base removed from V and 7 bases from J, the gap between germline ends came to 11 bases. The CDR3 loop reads CASSPQGFGNEQFF. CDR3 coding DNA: TGTGCCAGCTCACCACAGGGGTTTGGGAATGAGCAGTTCTTC.

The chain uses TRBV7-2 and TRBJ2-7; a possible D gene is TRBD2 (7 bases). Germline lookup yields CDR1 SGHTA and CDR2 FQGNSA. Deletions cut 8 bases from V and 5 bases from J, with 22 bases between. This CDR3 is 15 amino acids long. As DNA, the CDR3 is TGTGCCAGCGCCCGAGGGGGGGTCGTGCTCGACGAGCAGTACTTC. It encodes CASARGGVVLDEQYF.

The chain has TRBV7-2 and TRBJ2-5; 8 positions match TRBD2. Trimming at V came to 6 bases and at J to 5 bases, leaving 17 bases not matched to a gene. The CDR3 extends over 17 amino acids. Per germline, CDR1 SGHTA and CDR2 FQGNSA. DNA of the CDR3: TGTGCCAGCAGACAAAGCCGGGGGGGACCCAGTGTTGAGACCCAGTACTTC. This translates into CASRQSRGGPSVETQYF.

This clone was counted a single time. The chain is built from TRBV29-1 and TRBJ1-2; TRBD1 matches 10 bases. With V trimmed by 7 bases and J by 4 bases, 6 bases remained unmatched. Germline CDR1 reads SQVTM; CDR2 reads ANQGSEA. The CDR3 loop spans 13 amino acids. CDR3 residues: CSARDRGFYGYTF. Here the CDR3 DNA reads TGCAGCGCTCGGGACAGGGGTTTCTATGGCTACACCTTC. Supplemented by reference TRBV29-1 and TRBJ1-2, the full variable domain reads SAVISQKPSRDICQRGTSLTIQCQVDSQVTMMFWYRQQPGQSLTLIATANQGSEATYESGFVIDKFPISRPNLTFSTLTVSNMSPEDSSIYLCSARDRGFYGYTFGSGTRLTVV.